This is a list of T cell receptor beta chains from one sample in a study of cytomegalovirus exposure and HLA in healthy donors. This table comes from immunoSEQ multiplex PCR, and its TCRdb copy is limited to in-frame clones, with some not included. This table holds roughly 160,000 clones, approximately 70% found once. The sequencing sample was made of PBMCs. These receptor sequences come from a woman aged 18-29 years in good health and CMV-seropositive. Both conserved end residues are part of each CDR3.

v_call	j_call	cdr3_length	cdr3_aa
TRBV7-2	TRBJ2-1	16	CASSLIGTGGYNEQFF
TRBV5-1	TRBJ1-1	14	CASSLDIMNTEAFF
TRBV5-4	TRBJ1-2	13	CASSRLGTDGYTF
TRBV7-9	TRBJ1-1	18	CASSLDGRTGRGGTEAFF
TRBV2	TRBJ2-7	14	CASSGGGATYEQYF
TRBV7-9	TRBJ1-2	13	CASKSGSNYGYTF
TRBV4-2	TRBJ1-6	15	CASSPPGQGDSPLHF
TRBV5-6	TRBJ2-1	15	CASSFHRIIDNEQFF
TRBV4-3	TRBJ1-2	15	CASSQVARANYGYTF
TRBV7-2	TRBJ2-1	18	CASSLIFQRPSSYNEQFF
TRBV5-1	TRBJ1-3	15	CASRGTLSSGNTIYF
TRBV28	TRBJ1-6	14	CASRGGIRDSPLHF
TRBV2	TRBJ2-3	14	CASGRSGDTDTQYF
TRBV2	TRBJ2-7	13	CASLDRAFYQQYF
TRBV2	TRBJ2-3	15	CASSRLAGTTDTQYF
TRBV7-2	TRBJ1-1	14	CASSTGQMNTEAFF
TRBV5-6	TRBJ2-5	14	CASSLPSREVTQYF
TRBV6-5	TRBJ1-6	16	CASSYSQGLYNSPLHF
TRBV7-6	TRBJ1-1	16	CASSRPSSGGSTEAFF
TRBV7-9	TRBJ2-7	14	CASALLAGNAEQYF
TRBV4-3	TRBJ2-3	18	CASSPQESSSGGSDTQYF
TRBV6-6	TRBJ2-5	15	CASSLWRGGQETQYF
TRBV6-1	TRBJ2-7	17	CASSEFVFLGQGYEQYF